These 18 T cell receptor beta chains came from one sample sequenced in a study of cytomegalovirus exposure and HLA in healthy donors. In the PCR, 60 Vbeta and 13 Jbeta primers were used. Sequencing used immunoSEQ multiplex PCR; TCRdb keeps in-frame clones, though not all of them. The sample lists 130,000 to 150,000 clones, about a tenth seen once, with 1.8% in the top ten. Sequencing was done on a sample of PBMCs. Receptors were obtained from a male donor in good health and CMV-seronegative.

The chain recombines TRBV5-1 with TRBJ2-2; D gene ambiguous. This CDR3 has 15 residues. Deletions cut 0 bases from V and 3 bases from J, with 9 bases between. Looked up from germline, CDR1 is SGHRS and CDR2 is YFSETQ. CDR3 loop: CASSLGLVDTGELFF. CDR3 sequence (DNA): TGCGCCAGCAGCTTGGGGCTAGTCGACACCGGGGAGCTGTTTTTT. The full variable domain, rest sourced from reference TRBV5-1 and TRBJ2-2, is KAGVTQTPRYLIKTRGQQVTLSCSPISGHRSVSWYQQTPGQGLQFLFEYFSETQRNKGNFPGRFSGRQFSNSRSEMNVSTLELGDSALYLCASSLGLVDTGELFFGEGSRLTVL.

The V and J genes are TRBV5-6 and TRBJ1-4; 9 bases match TRBD1. The V and J ends lost 2 bases and 4 bases, in that order; junction bases with no gene match: 6. This CDR3 has 16 residues. The germline gives CDR1 SGHDT, CDR2 YYEEEE. The CDR3 DNA reads TGTGCCAGCAGCTTTGCCGGGACAGGGCTTAATGAAAAACTGTTTTTT. This gives the protein CASSFAGTGLNEKLFF.

This clone turned up a few times. V gene TRBV5-1 combines with J gene TRBJ1-6; D might be TRBD1 (5 bases). Germline lookup yields CDR1 SGHRS and CDR2 YFSETQ. The CDR3 loop spans 12 amino acids. Trimming removed 2 bases at V and 14 bases at J, with 11 bases between. CDR3 residues: CASSFGTDTLHF. CDR3 DNA: TGCGCCAGCAGCTTCGGAACGGACACCCTCCACTTT.

The gene calls are TRBV5-8 and TRBJ2-1, with D possibly matching TRBD1 (6 bases). The CDR3 has 14 amino acids. CDR1 and CDR2 (germline): SGHTS, YDEGEE. Trimming took off 4 bases at V and 3 bases at J, with 11 bases between the two ends. In DNA, the CDR3 is TGTGCCAGCAGCCCACAGGGTAGCTACAATGAGCAGTTCTTC. It yields the protein CASSPQGSYNEQFF.

V gene TRBV4-2 combines with J gene TRBJ2-7, with TRBD2 as a possible D gene (6 bases). Per the germline V gene, CDR1 is LGHNA and CDR2 is YNFKEQ. V dropped 1 base and J dropped 0 bases, with 10 bases sitting between them. The CDR3 consists of 15 residues. The CDR3 protein is CASSQGDSSSYEQYF. The CDR3 DNA follows: TGTGCCAGCAGCCAAGGGGACTCGAGCTCCTACGAGCAGTACTTC.

This chain joins TRBV11-2 and TRBJ2-1; 13 nucleotides match TRBD2. This CDR3 contains 18 residues. V was pared by 5 bases and J by 3 bases, with 10 bases of the junction left unmatched. Per germline, CDR1 SGHAT and CDR2 FQNNGV. CDR3 region: CASSPRGGLAGLYNEQFF. CDR3 sequence (DNA): TGTGCCAGCAGCCCCCGGGGGGGACTAGCGGGACTCTACAATGAGCAGTTCTTC.

V gene TRBV5-6 combines with J gene TRBJ2-2; D may be TRBD1 (6 bases). This CDR3 is 18 amino acids long. The V gene lost 1 base and the J gene lost 6 bases, with 22 bases spanning the gap. Germline CDR1 is SGHDT and CDR2 is YYEEEE. DNA for the CDR3: TGTGCCAGCAGCTTGAGGGCTACAGGGTTTTTTAACGCCGGGGAGCTGTTTTTT. Encoded protein: CASSLRATGFFNAGELFF. Complete variable domain (other parts from reference TRBV5-6 and TRBJ2-2): DAGVTQSPTHLIKTRGQQVTLRCSPKSGHDTVSWYQQALGQGPQFIFQYYEEEERQRGNFPDRFSGHQFPNYSSELNVNALLLGDSALYLCASSLRATGFFNAGELFFGEGSRLTVL.

The sample holds a few counts of this clone. Mismatch with germline at one junction end may stem from a read error. V gene TRBV5-6 combines with J gene TRBJ1-2, with D hard to call. Germline V gene data show CDR1 as SGHDT and CDR2 as YYEEEE. This CDR3 comprises 15 residues. CDR3 sequence reads: CTSSPDLEAHYGYTF. CDR3 nucleotide sequence: TGTACCAGCAGCCCAGATCTTGAGGCCCACTATGGCTACACCTTC.

This clone has a handful of counts. The chain joins TRBV28 to TRBJ1-2, with D possibly matching TRBD1 (5 bases). Trimming removed 7 bases from V and 3 bases from J, with 12 bases in between. Germline lookup yields CDR1 MDHEN and CDR2 SYDVKM. CDR3 length: 13 residues. CDR3 in amino acids: CASIAGGDYGYTF. CDR3 DNA sequence: TGTGCCAGCATCGCCGGGGGGGACTATGGCTACACCTTC.

This clone was counted between two and nine times. A read error may account for a junction end that differs from germline. The CDR3 sequence is CASSLGGTGTWAQYF. CDR3 coding DNA: TGTGCCAGCAGTTTGGGCGGGACTGGTACTTGGGCCCAGTACTTC. This chain uses TRBV5-6 with TRBJ2-5; D possibly corresponds to TRBD2 (6 bases). Germline CDR1 SGHDT, CDR2 YYEEEE. The CDR3 has 15 residues.

This clone was observed a handful of times. V usage is TRBV29-1 and J usage is TRBJ2-7, with a tentative D call TRBD2 (6 bases). The length of the CDR3 is 13 residues. V was pared by 4 bases and J by 3 bases, with 13 bases between. Germline CDR1 reads SQVTM; CDR2 reads ANQGSEA. The chain's CDR3 is CSVGGAIRYEQYF. The CDR3 DNA follows: TGCAGCGTTGGCGGGGCGATTCGCTACGAGCAGTACTTC.

This clone was picked up a small number of times. The chain is built from TRBV11-3 and TRBJ2-1; 9 nucleotides match TRBD1. Germline values: CDR1 SGHNT, CDR2 YENEEA. Trimming cost V 5 bases and J 1 base; bases outside gene matches: 3. This CDR3 has 15 residues. The CDR3 DNA is TGTGCCAGCAGCGCCGGGACAGGGTCCTACAATGAGCAGTTCTTC. Its translation: CASSAGTGSYNEQFF.

This clone has more than one count but fewer than ten. The chain links TRBV5-4 to TRBJ2-3, with TRBD2 matching over 13 bases. The length of the CDR3 is 18 residues. The V segment lost 4 bases and the J segment 0 bases; nucleotides outside the gene matches: 8. The germline gives CDR1 SGHNT, CDR2 YYREEE (reference sequence). CDR3 nucleotides: TGTGCCAGCAGCAGAACTAGCGGGGGGGCGCCTAGCACAGATACGCAGTATTTT. Translation gives CASSRTSGGAPSTDTQYF. Supplemented by reference TRBV5-4 and TRBJ2-3, the full variable domain reads ETGVTQSPTHLIKTRGQQVTLRCSSQSGHNTVSWYQQALGQGPQFIFQYYREEENGRGNFPPRFSGLQFPNYSSELNVNALELDDSALYLCASSRTSGGAPSTDTQYFGPGTRLTVL.

J is TRBJ2-7 and V is TRBV2; 10 bases fit TRBD2. The CDR3 sequence is 15 residues long. After removal of 2 bases from V and 7 bases from J, the junction contained 8 bases not matched to a gene. CDR1 and CDR2 from the germline V gene are SNHLY and FYNNEI. The CDR3 DNA is TGTGCCAGCAGTGAATATCTAGCGGGGGTAGGGGAGCAGTACTTC. This translates into CASSEYLAGVGEQYF.

In its sample, this clone was seen a few times. The chain uses TRBV7-2 and TRBJ2-5; a possible D gene is TRBD2 (6 bases). The CDR3 covers 13 residues. Per germline, CDR1 SGHTA and CDR2 FQGNSA. Trimming stripped 5 bases from V and 4 bases from J, with 11 bases between. CDR3: CASSLPAGETQYF. In DNA, the CDR3 is TGTGCCAGCAGCCTCCCAGCGGGAGAGACCCAGTACTTC.

The rearrangement links TRBV7-2 to TRBJ2-7, with TRBD2 identical over 11 bases. The trim removed 0 bases at V and 8 bases at J, leaving 9 bases unmatched. Germline-derived CDR1 and CDR2 are SGHTA and FQGNSA. The length of the CDR3 is 16 residues. CDR3 bases: TGTGCCAGCAGCTTAGCGGCGACTAGCGGGGAAATCAAGCAGTACTTC. It codes for CASSLAATSGEIKQYF.

About this clone: One junction end disagrees with the germline gene, perhaps due to a read error. The chain joins TRBV4-3 to TRBJ2-7; 11 bases are a match to TRBD2. The CDR3 length is 16 residues. Germline CDR1 reads LGHNA; CDR2 reads YSLEER. The CDR3 loop is CASSQGLAGGTYEQYF. The CDR3, as DNA: TGCGCCAGCAGTCAAGGACTAGCGGGCGGAACCTACGAGCAGTACTTC.

The gene calls are TRBV25-1 and TRBJ1-5; D ambiguous. This CDR3 is 13 amino acids long. Germline lookup yields CDR1 MGHDK and CDR2 SYGVNS. CDR3 residues: CDSPRSSNQPQHF. The CDR3 DNA follows: TGTGACTCCCCGAGGTCGAGCAATCAGCCCCAGCATTTT.